This TCR beta chain was obtained from a study of cytomegalovirus exposure and HLA in healthy donors. Study-level background: Roughly 89 million unique TCR sequences came from HLA-typed donors in an early release. Study-wide findings and caveats: The investigators catalogued 150 to 200 TCR beta chains as cytomegalovirus-associated.

This CDR3 contains 13 residues. CDR1 LNHDA and CDR2 SQIVND come from the germline V gene (reference sequence). Trimming shortened V by 3 bases and J by 6 bases, and 11 bases separated the two germline ends. Comment on this clone: The antigen is not known.

Though probably carrying unrecorded immune exposures, donors were nominally healthy at sampling. Both 60 Vbeta primers and 13 Jbeta primers went into the PCR. The method was immunoSEQ multiplex PCR; TCRdb's version includes in-frame clones alone and lacks a portion of them. The sample table includes over 110,000 clones. The clonotype comes from a male donor in good health and CMV-seronegative. J is TRBJ2-5 and V is TRBV19; maybe TRBD1 (5 bases). Specimen: PBMCs. The CDR3 DNA is TGTGCCAGTAGTATTGGACACTTAAAGACCCAGTACTTC. Protein: CASSIGHLKTQYF.